These T cell receptor beta chains were read from a single sample in a study of blood T cell repertoires in COVID-19. The data were produced by immunoSEQ multiplex PCR, yet TCRdb's version contains in-frame clones alone and is incomplete. The data show 65,000 to 90,000 clones, around 86% seen once. The sample was peripheral blood. The receptor set was obtained from a middle-aged man with active COVID-19. CDR3s include the opening cysteine and the closing phenylalanine or tryptophan. Fields, in order: J gene, CDR3 length, D gene, clone size, V gene, CDR3 protein, CDR3 DNA. The D gene is left open where the match is weak. Part of the rows lack a size; the others show once, few, many or a class for expanded clones.

j_gene: TRBJ2-2
len: 16
d_gene: -
abundance: -
v_gene: TRBV9
CDR3aa: CASSVGVPLNTGELFF
CDR3nt: TGTGCCAGCAGCGTAGGAGTTCCCCTCAACACCGGGGAGCTGTTTTTT

j_gene: TRBJ2-7
len: 15
d_gene: TRBD1
abundance: -
v_gene: TRBV29-1
CDR3aa: CSVEDQGTGGYEQYF
CDR3nt: TGCAGCGTTGAAGATCAGGGGACAGGGGGCTACGAGCAGTACTTC

j_gene: TRBJ2-2
len: 15
d_gene: TRBD2
abundance: once
v_gene: TRBV27
CDR3aa: CASSLRGRDTGELFF
CDR3nt: TGTGCCAGCAGTTTAAGAGGGAGGGACACCGGGGAGCTGTTTTTT

j_gene: TRBJ2-1
len: 15
d_gene: -
abundance: -
v_gene: TRBV7-2
CDR3aa: CASSLVLGVGNEQFF
CDR3nt: TGTGCCAGCAGCTTAGTCCTGGGAGTAGGAAATGAGCAGTTCTTC

j_gene: TRBJ2-7
len: 15
d_gene: -
abundance: -
v_gene: TRBV7-3
CDR3aa: CASSAGRGRIDEQYF
CDR3nt: TGTGCCAGCAGCGCGGGACGAGGGAGGATCGACGAGCAGTACTTC

j_gene: TRBJ2-7
len: 12
d_gene: -
abundance: -
v_gene: TRBV6-2/TRBV6-3
CDR3aa: CASSSTTYEQYF
CDR3nt: TGTGCCAGCAGCTCGACAACCTACGAGCAGTACTTC

j_gene: TRBJ1-3
len: 16
d_gene: -
abundance: -
v_gene: TRBV4-2
CDR3aa: CASSQGGGRPGNTIYF
CDR3nt: TGTGCCAGCAGCCAAGGAGGAGGGCGACCTGGAAACACCATATATTTT

j_gene: TRBJ1-4
len: 11
d_gene: -
abundance: -
v_gene: TRBV6-6
CDR3aa: CASSWSPGLFF
CDR3nt: TGTGCCAGCAGTTGGAGCCCGGGGCTGTTTTTT

j_gene: TRBJ2-4
len: 19
d_gene: TRBD2
abundance: once
v_gene: TRBV5-1
CDR3aa: CASSLGTSGIILAKNIQYF
CDR3nt: TGCGCCAGCAGCTTGGGAACTAGCGGGATTATACTAGCCAAAAACATTCAGTACTTC

j_gene: TRBJ1-5
len: 15
d_gene: -
abundance: -
v_gene: TRBV6-1
CDR3aa: CASSEAGSTNQPQHF
CDR3nt: TGTGCCAGCAGTGAAGCTGGGAGTACCAACCAGCCCCAGCATTTT

j_gene: TRBJ1-1
len: 12
d_gene: -
abundance: -
v_gene: TRBV12-2
CDR3aa: CASRSDSSEAFF
CDR3nt: TGTGCAAGTCGCAGTGACAGTTCGGAAGCTTTCTTT

j_gene: TRBJ2-2
len: 14
d_gene: -
abundance: -
v_gene: TRBV19
CDR3aa: CASSISGNTGELFF
CDR3nt: TGTGCCAGTAGTATCTCGGGGAACACCGGGGAGCTGTTTTTT

j_gene: TRBJ1-1
len: 12
d_gene: TRBD1
abundance: -
v_gene: TRBV5-1
CDR3aa: CASRLTGDEAFF
CDR3nt: TGCGCCAGCAGATTGACAGGGGATGAAGCTTTCTTT

j_gene: TRBJ2-7
len: 15
d_gene: TRBD1
abundance: -
v_gene: TRBV28
CDR3aa: CASSLYRDRGYEQYF
CDR3nt: TGTGCCAGCAGTTTGTACCGGGACAGGGGCTACGAGCAGTACTTC

j_gene: TRBJ1-1
len: 19
d_gene: -
abundance: once
v_gene: TRBV5-1
CDR3aa: CASSLKGPPVRGFNTEAFF
CDR3nt: TGCGCCAGCAGCTTGAAGGGACCCCCAGTCAGGGGTTTCAACACTGAAGCTTTCTTT

j_gene: TRBJ2-1
len: 15
d_gene: -
abundance: -
v_gene: TRBV5-1
CDR3aa: CASTPDPQAYNEQFF
CDR3nt: TGCGCCAGCACCCCGGATCCCCAGGCCTACAATGAGCAGTTCTTC

j_gene: TRBJ1-2
len: 15
d_gene: -
abundance: -
v_gene: TRBV30
CDR3aa: CAWRPGRNRDYGYTF
CDR3nt: TGTGCCTGGAGACCGGGGAGGAATAGGGACTATGGCTACACCTTC

j_gene: TRBJ2-1
len: 16
d_gene: -
abundance: -
v_gene: TRBV7-2
CDR3aa: CASSPQWTDTRNEQFF
CDR3nt: TGTGCCAGCAGCCCCCAATGGACAGACACCCGCAATGAGCAGTTCTTC

j_gene: TRBJ2-3
len: 16
d_gene: -
abundance: -
v_gene: TRBV11-1
CDR3aa: CASSLIQAGGTDTQYF
CDR3nt: TGTGCCAGCAGTTTGATCCAGGCAGGGGGCACAGATACGCAGTATTTT

j_gene: TRBJ1-4
len: 16
d_gene: -
abundance: -
v_gene: TRBV28
CDR3aa: CASSLSGGQNNEKLFF
CDR3nt: TGTGCCAGCAGTTTATCGGGTGGACAGAATAATGAAAAACTGTTTTTT